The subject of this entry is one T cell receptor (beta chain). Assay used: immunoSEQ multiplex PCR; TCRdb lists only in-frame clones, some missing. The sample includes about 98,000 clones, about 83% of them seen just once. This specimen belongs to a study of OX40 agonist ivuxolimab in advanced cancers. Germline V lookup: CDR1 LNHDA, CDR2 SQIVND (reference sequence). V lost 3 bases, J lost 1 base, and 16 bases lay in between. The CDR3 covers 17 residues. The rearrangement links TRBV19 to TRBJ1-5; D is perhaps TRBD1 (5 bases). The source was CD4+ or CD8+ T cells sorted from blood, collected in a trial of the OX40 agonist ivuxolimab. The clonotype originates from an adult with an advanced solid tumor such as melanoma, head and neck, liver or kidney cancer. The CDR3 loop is CASSIGAWKRSNQPQHF. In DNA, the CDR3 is TGTGCCAGTAGTATCGGGGCCTGGAAAAGGAGCAATCAGCCCCAGCATTTT.